Each of the 23 T cell receptor beta chains below was sequenced from the same sample in a study of post-analysis software for immune sequencing data. Study-level results: TRBV5-6, TRBV5-1 and TRBV20-1 belonged to a set of roughly five TRBV segments that were more frequent in patients than controls.

These receptors lack a known antigen. Every TCR beta cDNA library bore unique molecular identifiers. Each CDR3 protein gets one entry after TCRdb re-called the PCR reads with MiXCR. The data show hundreds of thousands of distinct CDR3 sequences, 35% to 45% seen once. Sequencing was carried out using blood. The receptors here all came from a girl under 18 with multiple sclerosis.

To note about this clonotype: This may arise from a read error, as a much more abundant clone is one base away. The rearrangement joins TRBV10-1 to TRBJ2-5; 8 bases agree with TRBD1. The germline V gene has CDR1 WNHNN and CDR2 SYGVQD (reference sequence). After removal of 9 bases from V and 11 bases from J, the junction contained 11 bases not matched to a gene. The CDR3 is 12 residues long. The CDR3 coding sequence is TGCGCCAGTAACAGGGGGGACAATGAGCAGTACTTC. Translation: CASNRGDNEQYF.

This clonotype occurred many times. This sequence joins TRBV5-4 and TRBJ1-6, with D uncertain. Trimming took off 0 bases at V and 6 bases at J, with 4 bases between the two ends. The CDR3 runs to 13 residues. CDR1 SGHNT and CDR2 YYREEE come from the germline V gene (reference sequence). The CDR3 DNA reads TGTGCCAGCAGCTTGGCTCGTAATTCACCCCTCCACTTT. Encoded protein: CASSLARNSPLHF.

The chain recombines TRBV3-1 with TRBJ2-1; 11 positions match TRBD2. The CDR3 sequence is 20 residues long. Trimming took 4 bases from V and 2 from J; bases not matched to a gene: 16. Per germline, CDR1 LGHDT and CDR2 YNNKEL (reference sequence). The DNA for the CDR3 is TGTGCCAGCAGCCGGAACCGACTAGCGGGACGACGTGACGCCTACAATGAGCAGTTCTTC. Encoded protein: CASSRNRLAGRRDAYNEQFF.

This clonotype was counted many times. The chain has TRBV7-9 and TRBJ2-7, with no clear D. Deletions cut 5 bases from V and 1 base from J, with 9 bases between. The V gene's germline CDR1 is SEHNR and CDR2 FQNEAQ (reference sequence). This CDR3 region has 13 residues. CDR3 sequence: CASSPIGSYEQYF. The CDR3 nucleotides read TGTGCCAGCAGCCCTATTGGGTCCTACGAGCAGTACTTC. The full variable domain, with the rest looked up from reference TRBV7-9 and TRBJ2-7, is DTGVSQNPRHKITKRGQNVTFRCDPISEHNRLYWYRQTLGQGPEFLTYFQNEAQLEKSRLLSDRFSAERPKGSFSTLEIQRTEQGDSAMYLCASSPIGSYEQYFGPGTRLTVT.

Of note for this clonotype: A read error may account for a junction end that differs from germline. Here the CDR3 DNA reads TGTGCCGGCAGTTGTCAGGGGGTTGGTTATGGCTACACCTTC. It yields the protein CAGSCQGVGYGYTF. The chain carries TRBV6-5 and TRBJ1-2, with 7 bases lining up with TRBD1. The germline V gene has CDR1 MNHEY and CDR2 SVGAGI. CDR3 length equals 14 residues.

This clonotype was seen many times. The chain recombines TRBV15 with TRBJ2-5; D is possibly TRBD1 (6 bases). Germline CDR1 is LNHNV and CDR2 is YYDKDF (reference sequence). The CDR3 totals 17 residues. With 0 bases removed from V and 3 bases from J, the gap between germline ends came to 17 bases. The DNA for the CDR3 is TGTGCCACCAGCAGAGATTCAGCGGTGGCAGGGGAAGAGACCCAGTACTTC. Protein product: CATSRDSAVAGEETQYF.

This clonotype was recorded only once. No conserved phenylalanine or tryptophan is present at the end of the CDR3, so a read error is the likely explanation. The chain is built from TRBV7-2 and TRBJ2-5, with 8 nucleotides matching TRBD1. Per germline, CDR1 SGHTA and CDR2 FQGNSA. The junction had 7 bases not matched to a gene; V was cut back by 5 bases and J by 2 bases. The CDR3 extends over 15 amino acids. Here the CDR3 DNA reads TGTGCCAGCAGCGATCCCGGGACAGGACAAGAGACCCAGTACGTC. Protein sequence: CASSDPGTGQETQYV.

There are many counts of this clonotype. V and J are TRBV6-5 and TRBJ1-1, with D tentatively TRBD1 (6 bases). V was shortened by 2 bases and J by 7 bases, with 14 bases between the two germline ends. The CDR3 sequence is 14 residues long. Germline-derived CDR1 and CDR2 are MNHEY and SVGAGI. The CDR3 nucleotides read TGTGCCAGCAGTTACCTGGGGGGGCCTGATGAAGCTTTCTTT. It encodes CASSYLGGPDEAFF.

This clonotype was seen repeatedly, ten times or more. This chain connects TRBV5-1 to TRBJ2-3; 12 bases align to TRBD1. The CDR3 consists of 16 residues. Germline CDR1 SGHRS, CDR2 YFSETQ. After removal of 3 bases from V and 8 bases from J, the junction contained 10 bases not matched to a gene. The CDR3 region is CASSSPGQGAQVTQYF. The CDR3 DNA sequence: TGCGCCAGCAGCTCTCCGGGACAGGGGGCGCAAGTTACGCAGTATTTT.

In its sample, this clonotype was seen many times. V usage is TRBV28 and J usage is TRBJ1-5; D gene unclear. This CDR3 region has 15 residues. Germline CDR1 and CDR2: MDHEN and SYDVKM. Trimming took 6 bases from V and 0 from J, leaving 12 bases between them. CDR3 in amino acids: CASRKPEGSNQPQHF. In nucleotides, the CDR3 is TGTGCCAGCAGGAAGCCGGAGGGTAGCAATCAGCCCCAGCATTTT. Drawing the rest from reference TRBV28 and TRBJ1-5, the complete variable domain is DVKVTQSSRYLVKRTGEKVFLECVQDMDHENMFWYRQDPGLGLRLIYFSYDVKMKEKGDIPEGYSVSREKKERFSLILESASTNQTSMYLCASRKPEGSNQPQHFGDGTRLSIL.

The table lists this clonotype with many counts. The chain carries TRBV12-3 or TRBV12-4 and TRBJ2-1; TRBD2 might be the D (5 bases). This CDR3 is built from 13 residues. V was pared by 6 bases and J by 7 bases, with 13 bases between. The chain's CDR3 is CASSPDYTNEQFF. In nucleotides, the CDR3 is TGTGCCAGCAGCCCAGACTACACTAATGAGCAGTTCTTC.

This clonotype was seen a few times. The chain is built from TRBV30 and TRBJ2-3, with D tentatively TRBD2 (6 bases). The CDR3 contains 14 residues. V lost 0 bases and J 0 bases, leaving 7 bases between the germline ends. The germline CDR1 and CDR2 sequences are GTSNPN and SVGIG (reference sequence). CDR3 DNA: TGTGCCTGGAGTGTGGCGGGAAGCACAGATACGCAGTATTTT. This translates into CAWSVAGSTDTQYF.

The rearrangement joins TRBV9 to TRBJ2-5; D perhaps matches TRBD2 (6 bases). Germline V gives CDR1 SGDLS, CDR2 YYNGEE. The length of the CDR3 is 14 residues. The V and J ends lost 1 base and 3 bases respectively, with 10 bases between them. As DNA, the CDR3 is TGTGCCAGCAGCGTAACCGGGGGAGAAGAGACCCAGTACTTC. Protein product: CASSVTGGEETQYF.

This clonotype has ten or more counts. This chain links TRBV9 with TRBJ2-1; 9 nucleotides agree with TRBD2. With 1 base clipped from V and 7 bases from J, the junction kept 6 bases outside the gene matches. Germline-derived CDR1 and CDR2 are SGDLS and YYNGEE. The CDR3 totals 15 residues. CDR3 nucleotides: TGTGCCAGCAGCGTACGAATAGCGGGAGCTAATGAGCAGTTCTTC. It codes for CASSVRIAGANEQFF.

V and J are TRBV5-6 and TRBJ1-1; perhaps TRBD1 as D (6 bases). V lost 0 bases and J 5 bases, leaving 14 bases between the germline ends. The CDR3 consists of 15 residues. Germline loops: CDR1 SGHDT, CDR2 YYEEEE. CDR3 bases: TGTGCCAGCAGCTTGGCGGGGGCGGCGGGAACTGAAGCTTTCTTT. It is translated as CASSLAGAAGTEAFF. The full variable domain, completed using reference TRBV5-6 and TRBJ1-1, is DAGVTQSPTHLIKTRGQQVTLRCSPKSGHDTVSWYQQALGQGPQFIFQYYEEEERQRGNFPDRFSGHQFPNYSSELNVNALLLGDSALYLCASSLAGAAGTEAFFGQGTRLTVV.

This clonotype was seen only a few times. This chain uses TRBV10-3 with TRBJ1-1; D unresolved. The V gene's germline CDR1 is ENHRY and CDR2 SYGVKD. V lost 6 bases and J 0 bases, leaving 11 bases between the germline ends. The CDR3 sequence is 14 residues long. CDR3 coding DNA: TGTGCCATCAGGGTATCGACGGTGAACACTGAAGCTTTCTTT. Translated, it gives CAIRVSTVNTEAFF.

This clonotype appeared a single time. This sequence joins TRBV14 and TRBJ2-7; D is possibly TRBD2 (7 bases). This CDR3 has 16 residues. From germline, CDR1 is SGHDN and CDR2 FVKESK. Trimming took off 4 bases at V and 2 bases at J, with 18 bases between the two ends. CDR3 nucleotides: TGTGCCAGCAGCCGCGGACCGGGGGGCATCACCTACGAGCAGTACTTC. This codes for CASSRGPGGITYEQYF.

This clonotype was counted at least ten times. The chain employs TRBV29-1 and TRBJ2-1; D remains unclear. CDR1 SQVTM and CDR2 ANQGSEA come from the germline V gene. The CDR3 extends over 14 amino acids. Trimming cost V 1 base and J 8 bases, with 15 bases left between them. CDR3 coding DNA: TGCAGCGTTGAAGTAGACCTACTCGGGCATGAGCAGTTCTTC. This codes for CSVEVDLLGHEQFF.

The rearrangement links TRBV5-1 to TRBJ2-1, with 8 bases fitting TRBD1. CDR3 length equals 15 residues. J lost 4 bases, V lost 4 bases, and 7 bases had no gene match. Germline loops: CDR1 SGHRS, CDR2 YFSETQ. The DNA of the CDR3 is TGCGCCAGCAGCCTAACCGGACAGGGATACAATGAGCAGTTCTTC. The encoded protein is CASSLTGQGYNEQFF.

V and J are TRBV13 and TRBJ1-1, with a tentative D call TRBD1 (5 bases). The germline gives CDR1 PRHDT, CDR2 FYEKMQ (reference sequence). The length of the CDR3 is 12 residues. V shed 5 bases and J shed 7 bases, with 11 bases lying between them. In DNA form, the CDR3 reads TGTGCCAGCAGCGTGGGGGGTGGTGAAGCTTTCTTT. It codes for CASSVGGGEAFF. The full variable domain, with the rest looked up from reference TRBV13 and TRBJ1-1, is AAGVIQSPRHLIKEKRETATLKCYPIPRHDTVYWYQQGPGQDPQFLISFYEKMQSDKGSIPDRFSAQQFSDYHSELNMSSLELGDSALYFCASSVGGGEAFFGQGTRLTVV.

This clonotype has only a few counts. This may come from a read error, since a much larger clone is one base off. CDR3 loop: CATNREWGNEQFF. CDR3 in DNA: TGTGCCACCAACAGAGAGTGGGGCAATGAGCAGTTCTTC. This chain connects TRBV15 to TRBJ2-1, with unresolved D. Germline V lookup: CDR1 LNHNV, CDR2 YYDKDF (reference sequence). This CDR3 has 13 amino acids.

For this clonotype: A junction boundary mismatches the germline segment, possibly from a read error. The CDR3 loop reads CASKRQGEASNEKPFF. Written as DNA, the CDR3 is TGTGCCAGCAAACGACAGGGGGAGGCCTCTAATGAAAAACCGTTTTTT. The chain links TRBV28 to TRBJ1-4, with 9 positions matching TRBD1. In germline, CDR1 is MDHEN, CDR2 SYDVKM. This CDR3 has 16 amino acids.

This sequence joins TRBV4-1 and TRBJ1-1; a possible D gene is TRBD1 (6 bases). The V end was cut by 4 bases, the J end by 4 bases, with 13 bases between. There are 14 residues in the CDR3. CDR1 and CDR2 from the germline V gene are MGHRA and YSYEKL. In DNA form, the CDR3 reads TGCGCCAGCAGCCGCATTACAGGGAGCACTGAAGCTTTCTTT. It encodes CASSRITGSTEAFF.